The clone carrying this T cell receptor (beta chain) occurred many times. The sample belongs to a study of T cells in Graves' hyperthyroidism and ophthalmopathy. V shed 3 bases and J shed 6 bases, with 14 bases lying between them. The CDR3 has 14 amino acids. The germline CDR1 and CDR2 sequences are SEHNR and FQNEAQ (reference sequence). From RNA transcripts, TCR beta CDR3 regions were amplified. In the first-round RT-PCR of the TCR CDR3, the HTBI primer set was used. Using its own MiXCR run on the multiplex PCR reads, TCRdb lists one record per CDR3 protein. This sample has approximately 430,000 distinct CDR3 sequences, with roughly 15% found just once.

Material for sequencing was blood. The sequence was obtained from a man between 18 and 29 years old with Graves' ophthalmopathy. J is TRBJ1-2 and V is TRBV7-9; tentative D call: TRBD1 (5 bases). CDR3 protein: CASSFQGVEDGYTF. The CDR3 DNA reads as TGTGCCAGCAGCTTCCAGGGCGTCGAAGATGGCTACACCTTC. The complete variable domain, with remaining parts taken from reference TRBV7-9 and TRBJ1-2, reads DTGVSQNPRHKITKRGQNVTFRCDPISEHNRLYWYRQTLGQGPEFLTYFQNEAQLEKSRLLSDRFSAERPKGSFSTLEIQRTEQGDSAMYLCASSFQGVEDGYTFGSGTRLTVV.